This TCR beta chain was sequenced in a study of shared clonotypes between healthy human individuals. Study background: A donor's plate count was three for CD4 naive and three for CD4 memory; CD8 naive had two and CD8 memory one.

The CDR3 runs to 12 residues. In germline, CDR1 is KGHSH, CDR2 LQKENI. Trimming took off 0 bases at V and 9 bases at J, with 5 bases between the two ends. Comment on this clone: Its specificity is unknown.

Sequencing used immunoSEQ multiplex PCR; TCRdb keeps in-frame clones, though not all of them. The data show hundreds of thousands of clones, about 97% seen once. CD45RO negativity and positive selection for CCR7 defined naive CD8 cells, a population that excluded terminally differentiated effector memory CD45RA+ cells. General observations from the study: Clonotypes that were shared across a few donors made up approximately 5% of naive CD4 clonotypes.

This chain links TRBV18 with TRBJ2-2; no clear D. The sample consisted of naive CD8+ T cells sorted from blood. The clonotype originates from a man aged 30 to 39 in good health. This CDR3 reads CASSPPGRELFF. The CDR3 DNA reads TGTGCCAGCTCACCACCGGGCAGGGAGCTGTTTTTT.